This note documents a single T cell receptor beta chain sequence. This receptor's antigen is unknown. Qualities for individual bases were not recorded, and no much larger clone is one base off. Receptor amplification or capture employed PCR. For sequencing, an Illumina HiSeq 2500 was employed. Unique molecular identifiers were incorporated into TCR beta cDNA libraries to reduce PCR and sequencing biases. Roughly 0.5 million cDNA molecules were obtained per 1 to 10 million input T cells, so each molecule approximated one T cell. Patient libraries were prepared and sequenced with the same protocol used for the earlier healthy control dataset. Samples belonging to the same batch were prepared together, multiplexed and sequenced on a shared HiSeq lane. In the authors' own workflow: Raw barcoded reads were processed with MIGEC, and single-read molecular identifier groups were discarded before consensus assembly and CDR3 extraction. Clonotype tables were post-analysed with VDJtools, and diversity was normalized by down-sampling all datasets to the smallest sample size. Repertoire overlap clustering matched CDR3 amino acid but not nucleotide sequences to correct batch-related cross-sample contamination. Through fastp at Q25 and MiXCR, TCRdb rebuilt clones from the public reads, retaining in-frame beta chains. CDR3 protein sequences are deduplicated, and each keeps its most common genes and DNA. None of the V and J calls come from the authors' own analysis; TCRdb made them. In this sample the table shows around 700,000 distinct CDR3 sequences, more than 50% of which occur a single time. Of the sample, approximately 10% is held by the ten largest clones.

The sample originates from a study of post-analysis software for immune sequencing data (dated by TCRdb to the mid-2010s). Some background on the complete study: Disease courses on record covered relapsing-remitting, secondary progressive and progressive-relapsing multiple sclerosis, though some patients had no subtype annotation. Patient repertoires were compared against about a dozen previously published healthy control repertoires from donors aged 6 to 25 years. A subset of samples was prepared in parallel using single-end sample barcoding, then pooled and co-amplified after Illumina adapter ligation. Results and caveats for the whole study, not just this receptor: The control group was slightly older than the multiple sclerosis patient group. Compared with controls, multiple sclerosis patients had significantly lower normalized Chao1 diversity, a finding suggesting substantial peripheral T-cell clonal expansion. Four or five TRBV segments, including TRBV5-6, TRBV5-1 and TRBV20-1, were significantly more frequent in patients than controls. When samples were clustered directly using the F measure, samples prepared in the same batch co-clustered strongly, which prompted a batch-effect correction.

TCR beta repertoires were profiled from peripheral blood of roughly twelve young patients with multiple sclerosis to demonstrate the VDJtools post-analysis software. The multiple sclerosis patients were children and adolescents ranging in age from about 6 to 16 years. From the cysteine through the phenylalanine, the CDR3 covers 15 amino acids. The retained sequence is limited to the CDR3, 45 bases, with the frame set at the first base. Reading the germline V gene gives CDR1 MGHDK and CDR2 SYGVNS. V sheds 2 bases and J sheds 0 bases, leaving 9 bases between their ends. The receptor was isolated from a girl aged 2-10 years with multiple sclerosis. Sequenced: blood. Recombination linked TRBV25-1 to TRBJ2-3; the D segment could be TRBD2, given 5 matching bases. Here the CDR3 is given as CASSEGLASTDTQYF. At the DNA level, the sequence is TGTGCCAGCAGTGAAGGGCTAGCTAGCACAGATACGCAGTATTTT.